This T cell receptor beta chain came from a study of siplizumab effects on memory and regulatory T cells. Points from the study as a whole: The authors did not confirm suppressive function in proliferating Tregs from siplizumab cultures.

Roughly 10^5 TCR templates underwent assay in each sample. Sequencing was performed with immunoSEQ multiplex PCR; in TCRdb, only in-frame clones are kept and a portion is missing. Of approximately 50,000 clones listed, over 85% are singletons. In regard to this clone: Its cognate antigen is unknown.

Sequenced: CD8+ T cells sorted from blood. The TCR sequence derives from a human donor in good health.

In DNA, the CDR3 is TGCGCCAGCAGCCCCGGATTCGGACAGGGCTACGAGCAGTACTTC. Its translation is CASSPGFGQGYEQYF. V is TRBV5-1 and J is TRBJ2-7, with TRBD1 matching 8 bases. Per the germline V gene, CDR1 is SGHRS and CDR2 is YFSETQ. The CDR3 spans 15 residues. V was pared by 4 bases and J by 3 bases, with 9 bases of the junction left unmatched.